This TCR beta chain was sequenced during a study of blood T cell repertoires in COVID-19. Original processing notes: The authors estimated nucleated cell counts from reference gene primer amplification. Repertoires were generated with immunoSEQ multiplex PCR, while TCRdb's copy carries only in-frame clones and drops some. V, J and clone size reflect that table, while D and trimming were determined from the DNA. The sample has 250,000 to 400,000 clones, approximately 88% seen once. Patients of the Seattle cohort, enrolled during active infection, were followed longitudinally. The CDR3 sequence is 15 residues long. Germline CDR1 SGHRS, CDR2 YFSETQ. V lost 4 bases to trimming and J lost 4 bases, with 15 bases between them.

This clonotype was sampled from a young woman with COVID-19, enrolled during active disease. The genes are TRBV5-1 and TRBJ2-1, with D tentatively TRBD1 (5 bases). The sequenced sample consisted of peripheral blood. CDR3 bases: TGCGCCAGCAGCCCACAGAAAGGGGATTACAATGAGCAGTTCTTC. This translates into CASSPQKGDYNEQFF.